This T cell receptor beta chain originates from a study of blood T cell repertoires in COVID-19. Study summary: PBMCs, B-cell-depleted T cells, or T cells were the source of the cDNA or gDNA that made up the material.

J was trimmed by 3 bases and V by 7 bases; bases with no gene match: 6. CDR1 and CDR2 from the germline V gene are MNHEY and SVGAGI. This CDR3 is 13 amino acids long. The table lists this clone with a count of one. Source study methods: Nucleated cell counts were estimated from reference gene primer amplification. The data were produced by immunoSEQ multiplex PCR, yet TCRdb's version contains in-frame clones alone and is incomplete. V, J and clone size are taken as reported in that table, and D and trimming were inferred from the DNA itself. The data contain about 140,000 clones, 84% of them singletons.

The gene calls are TRBV6-5 and TRBJ2-7; 7 bases match TRBD2. This clonotype was sampled from a human donor in a cohort sampled during active COVID-19. The sequencing sample was made of peripheral blood. CDR3: CASTRAGHYEQYF. The DNA for the CDR3 is TGTGCCAGCACCCGAGCGGGGCACTACGAGCAGTACTTC.